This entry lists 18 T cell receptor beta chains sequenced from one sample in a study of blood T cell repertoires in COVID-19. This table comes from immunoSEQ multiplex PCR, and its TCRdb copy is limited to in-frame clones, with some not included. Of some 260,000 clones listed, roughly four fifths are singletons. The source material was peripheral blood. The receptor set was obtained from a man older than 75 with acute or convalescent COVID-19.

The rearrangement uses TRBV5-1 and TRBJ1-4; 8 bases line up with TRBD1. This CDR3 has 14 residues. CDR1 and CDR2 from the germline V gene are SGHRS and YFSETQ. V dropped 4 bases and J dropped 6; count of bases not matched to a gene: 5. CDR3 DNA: TGCGCCAGCAGCCCCGGGACAGGACATGAAAAACTGTTTTTT. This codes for CASSPGTGHEKLFF.

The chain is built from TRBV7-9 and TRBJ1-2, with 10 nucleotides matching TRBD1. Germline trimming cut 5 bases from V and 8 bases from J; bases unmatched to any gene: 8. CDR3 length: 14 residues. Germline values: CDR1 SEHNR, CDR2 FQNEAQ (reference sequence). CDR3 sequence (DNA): TGTGCCAGCAGCCCAGGACAGGGGGAGAGAGGCTACACCTTC. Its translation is CASSPGQGERGYTF. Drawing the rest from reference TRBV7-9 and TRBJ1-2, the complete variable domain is DTGVSQNPRHKITKRGQNVTFRCDPISEHNRLYWYRQTLGQGPEFLTYFQNEAQLEKSRLLSDRFSAERPKGSFSTLEIQRTEQGDSAMYLCASSPGQGERGYTFGSGTRLTVV.

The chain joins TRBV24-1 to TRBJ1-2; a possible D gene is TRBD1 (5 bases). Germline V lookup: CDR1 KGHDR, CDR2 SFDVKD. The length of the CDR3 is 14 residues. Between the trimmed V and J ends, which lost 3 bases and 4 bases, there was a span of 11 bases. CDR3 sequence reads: CATSDLDRSYGYTF. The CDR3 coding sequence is TGTGCCACCAGTGATCTAGACAGATCCTATGGCTACACCTTC.

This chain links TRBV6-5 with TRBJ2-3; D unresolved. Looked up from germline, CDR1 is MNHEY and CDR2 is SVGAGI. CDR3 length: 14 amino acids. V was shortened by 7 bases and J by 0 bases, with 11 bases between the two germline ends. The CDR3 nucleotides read TGTGCCAGCAAAGCGCTTACTAGCACAGATACGCAGTATTTT. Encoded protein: CASKALTSTDTQYF.

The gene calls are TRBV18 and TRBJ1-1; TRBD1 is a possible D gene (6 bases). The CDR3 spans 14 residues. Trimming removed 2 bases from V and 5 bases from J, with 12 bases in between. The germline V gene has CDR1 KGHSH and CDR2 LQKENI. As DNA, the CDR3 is TGTGCCAGCTCACCAGGAACAGGGCAGACTGAAGCTTTCTTT. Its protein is CASSPGTGQTEAFF.

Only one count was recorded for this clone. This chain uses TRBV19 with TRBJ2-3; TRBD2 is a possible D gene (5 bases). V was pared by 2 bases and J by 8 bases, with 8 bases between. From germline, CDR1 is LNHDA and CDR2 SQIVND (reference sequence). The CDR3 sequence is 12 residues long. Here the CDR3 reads CASSIIGLTQYF. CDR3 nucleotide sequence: TGTGCCAGTAGTATAATAGGACTTACGCAGTATTTT. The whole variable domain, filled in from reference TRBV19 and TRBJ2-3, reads DGGITQSPKYLFRKEGQNVTLSCEQNLNHDAMYWYRQDPGQGLRLIYYSQIVNDFQKGDIAEGYSVSREKKESFPLTVTSAQKNPTAFYLCASSIIGLTQYFGPGTRLTVL.

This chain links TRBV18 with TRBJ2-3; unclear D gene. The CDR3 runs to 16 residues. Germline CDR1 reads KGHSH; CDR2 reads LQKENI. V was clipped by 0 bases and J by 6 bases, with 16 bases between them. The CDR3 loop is CASSPPEVGGSDTQYF. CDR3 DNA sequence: TGTGCCAGCTCACCACCTGAGGTAGGCGGATCGGATACGCAGTATTTT.

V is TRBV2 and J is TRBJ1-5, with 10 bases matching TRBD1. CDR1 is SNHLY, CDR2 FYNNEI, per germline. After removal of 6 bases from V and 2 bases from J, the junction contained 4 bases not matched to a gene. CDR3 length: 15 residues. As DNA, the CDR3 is TGTGCCAGCAGACCCGGGACAGGGGGCAATCAGCCCCAGCATTTT. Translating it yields CASRPGTGGNQPQHF.

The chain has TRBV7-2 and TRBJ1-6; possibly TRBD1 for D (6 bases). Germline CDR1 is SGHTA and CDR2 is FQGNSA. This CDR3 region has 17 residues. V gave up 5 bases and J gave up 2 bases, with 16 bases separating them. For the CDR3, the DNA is TGTGCCAGCAGCACCTCAGGGGTCGGAACCTATAATTCACCCCTCCACTTT. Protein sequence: CASSTSGVGTYNSPLHF. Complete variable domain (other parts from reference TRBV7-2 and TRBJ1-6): GAGVSQSPSNKVTEKGKDVELRCDPISGHTALYWYRQSLGQGLEFLIYFQGNSAPDKSGLPSDRFSAERTGGSVSTLTIQRTQQEDSAVYLCASSTSGVGTYNSPLHFGNGTRLTVT.

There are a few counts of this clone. The CDR3 sequence is CSVVTGQFYNEQFF. CDR3 DNA: TGCAGCGTTGTTACGGGACAGTTCTACAATGAGCAGTTCTTC. The chain couples TRBV29-1 to TRBJ2-1, with TRBD1 matching over 7 bases. The germline gives CDR1 SQVTM, CDR2 ANQGSEA. The CDR3 loop spans 14 amino acids. V was clipped by 4 bases and J by 3 bases; unmatched bases: 6.

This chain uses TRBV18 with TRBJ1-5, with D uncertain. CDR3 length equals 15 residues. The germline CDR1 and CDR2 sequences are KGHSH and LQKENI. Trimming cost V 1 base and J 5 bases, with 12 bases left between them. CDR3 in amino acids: CASSPRPGIDQPQHF. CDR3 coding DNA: TGTGCCAGCTCACCACGTCCGGGGATAGATCAGCCCCAGCATTTT.

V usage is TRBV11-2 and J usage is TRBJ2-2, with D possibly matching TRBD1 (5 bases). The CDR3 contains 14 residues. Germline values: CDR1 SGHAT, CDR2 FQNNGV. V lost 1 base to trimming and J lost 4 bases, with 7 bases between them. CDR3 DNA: TGTGCCAGCAGCTTAGGCAGGGCCACCGGGGAGCTGTTTTTT. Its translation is CASSLGRATGELFF.

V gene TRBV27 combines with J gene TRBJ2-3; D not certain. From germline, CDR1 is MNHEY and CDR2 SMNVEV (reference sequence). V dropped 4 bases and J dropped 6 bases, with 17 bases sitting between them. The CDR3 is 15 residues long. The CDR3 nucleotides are TGTGCCAGCAGTTGGTCACAGATCCCGACGGATACGCAGTATTTT. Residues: CASSWSQIPTDTQYF.

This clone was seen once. The CDR3 region has the DNA TGTGCCAGCAGCTTAGCACTAGGGCCTCGGGGGACCCAGTACTTC. As protein: CASSLALGPRGTQYF. The rearrangement links TRBV7-2 to TRBJ2-5, with D perhaps matching TRBD2 (5 bases). Germline CDR1 reads SGHTA; CDR2 reads FQGNSA. The CDR3 consists of 15 residues. Between the trimmed V and J ends, which lost 0 bases and 7 bases, there was a span of 15 bases.

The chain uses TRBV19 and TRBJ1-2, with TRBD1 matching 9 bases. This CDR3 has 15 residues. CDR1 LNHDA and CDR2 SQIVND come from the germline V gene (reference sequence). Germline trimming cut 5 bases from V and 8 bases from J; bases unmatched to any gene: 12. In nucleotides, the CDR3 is TGTGCCAGTAGTTCCCTGACAGGGGGAAGGATGGGCTACACCTTC. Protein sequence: CASSSLTGGRMGYTF.

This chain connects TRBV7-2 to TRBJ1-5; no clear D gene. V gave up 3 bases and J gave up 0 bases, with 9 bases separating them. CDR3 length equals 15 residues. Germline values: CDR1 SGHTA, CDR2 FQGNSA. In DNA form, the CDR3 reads TGTGCCAGCAGCTTTGGAGGGAATAGCAATCAGCCCCAGCATTTT. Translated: CASSFGGNSNQPQHF.

In nucleotides, the CDR3 is TGTGCCACCAGTGATTCCCGGGACAGAAGGGAAAAACTGTTTTTT. Protein product: CATSDSRDRREKLFF. This chain connects TRBV24-1 to TRBJ1-4, with 7 bases matching TRBD1. The length of the CDR3 is 15 residues. The ends lost 2 bases at V and 8 bases at J; junction bases unmatched: 7. Germline CDR1 reads KGHDR; CDR2 reads SFDVKD.

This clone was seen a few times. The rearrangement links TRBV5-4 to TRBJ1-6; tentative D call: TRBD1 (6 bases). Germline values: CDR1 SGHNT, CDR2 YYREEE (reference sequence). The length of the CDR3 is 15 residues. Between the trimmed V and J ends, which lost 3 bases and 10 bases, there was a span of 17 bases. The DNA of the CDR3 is TGTGCCAGCAGCTCCGGACAGTTTTTCGGATCACCCCTCCACTTT. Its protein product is CASSSGQFFGSPLHF.